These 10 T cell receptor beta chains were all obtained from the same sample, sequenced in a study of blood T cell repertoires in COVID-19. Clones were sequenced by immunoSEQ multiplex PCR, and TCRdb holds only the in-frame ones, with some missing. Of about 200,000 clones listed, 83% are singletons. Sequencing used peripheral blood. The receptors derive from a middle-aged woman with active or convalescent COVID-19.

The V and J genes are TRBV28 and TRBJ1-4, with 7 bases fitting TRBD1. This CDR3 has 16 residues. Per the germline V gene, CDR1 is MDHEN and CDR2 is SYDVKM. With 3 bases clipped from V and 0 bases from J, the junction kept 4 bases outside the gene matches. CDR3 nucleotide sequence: TGTGCCAGCAGTTTGGGGGACAGCACAACTAATGAAAAACTGTTTTTT. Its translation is CASSLGDSTTNEKLFF.

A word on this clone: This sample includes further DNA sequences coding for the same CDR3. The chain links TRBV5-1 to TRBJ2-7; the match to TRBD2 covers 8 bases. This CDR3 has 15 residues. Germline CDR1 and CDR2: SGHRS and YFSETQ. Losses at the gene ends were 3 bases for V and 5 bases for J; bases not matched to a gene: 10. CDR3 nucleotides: TGCGCCAGCAGCTCCCCTGAGCGGGAGCTGAACGAGCAGTACTTC. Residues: CASSSPERELNEQYF. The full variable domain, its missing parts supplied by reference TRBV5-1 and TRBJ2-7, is KAGVTQTPRYLIKTRGQQVTLSCSPISGHRSVSWYQQTPGQGLQFLFEYFSETQRNKGNFPGRFSGRQFSNSRSEMNVSTLELGDSALYLCASSSPERELNEQYFGPGTRLTVT.

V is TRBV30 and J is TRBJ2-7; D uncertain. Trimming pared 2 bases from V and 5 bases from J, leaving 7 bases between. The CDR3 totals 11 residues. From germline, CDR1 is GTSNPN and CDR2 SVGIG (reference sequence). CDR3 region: CAWSQFDEQYF. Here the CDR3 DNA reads TGTGCCTGGAGTCAGTTCGACGAGCAGTACTTC.

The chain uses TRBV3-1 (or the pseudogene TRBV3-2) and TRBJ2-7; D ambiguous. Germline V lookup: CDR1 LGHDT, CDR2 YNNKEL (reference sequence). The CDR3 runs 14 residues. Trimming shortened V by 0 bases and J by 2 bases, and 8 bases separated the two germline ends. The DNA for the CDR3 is TGTGCCAGCAGCCAAGATTTCACTACCTACGAGCAGTACTTC. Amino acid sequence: CASSQDFTTYEQYF.

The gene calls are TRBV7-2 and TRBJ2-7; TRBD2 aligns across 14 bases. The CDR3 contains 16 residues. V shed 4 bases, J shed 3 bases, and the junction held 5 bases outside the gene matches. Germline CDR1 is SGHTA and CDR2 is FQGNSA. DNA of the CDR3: TGTGCCAGCAGCTGGGGACTAGCGGGGGTAGGCTACGAGCAGTACTTC. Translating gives CASSWGLAGVGYEQYF.

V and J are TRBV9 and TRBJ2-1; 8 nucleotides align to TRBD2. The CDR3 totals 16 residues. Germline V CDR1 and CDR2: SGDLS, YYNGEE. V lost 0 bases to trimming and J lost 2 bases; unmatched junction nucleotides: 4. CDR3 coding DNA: TGTGCCAGCAGCGTAGCCAGCGGGGGAACCTACAATGAGCAGTTCTTC. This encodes CASSVASGGTYNEQFF.

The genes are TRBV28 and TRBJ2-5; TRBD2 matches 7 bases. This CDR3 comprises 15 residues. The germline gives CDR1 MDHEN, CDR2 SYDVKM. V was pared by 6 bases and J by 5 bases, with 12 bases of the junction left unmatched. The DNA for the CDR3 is TGTGCCAGCAGGCCCGGGGGAGGGCGAGGGGAGACCCAGTACTTC. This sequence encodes CASRPGGGRGETQYF.

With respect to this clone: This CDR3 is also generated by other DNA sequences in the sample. CDR3 DNA: TGTGCCAGCAGCCCCCGGGACAGGGGCACTGAAGCTTTCTTT. Protein: CASSPRDRGTEAFF. This chain uses TRBV7-2 with TRBJ1-1; 10 bases align to TRBD1. Germline-derived CDR1 and CDR2 are SGHTA and FQGNSA. Trimming took 5 bases from V and 4 from J; bases not matched to a gene: 4. The CDR3 consists of 14 residues.

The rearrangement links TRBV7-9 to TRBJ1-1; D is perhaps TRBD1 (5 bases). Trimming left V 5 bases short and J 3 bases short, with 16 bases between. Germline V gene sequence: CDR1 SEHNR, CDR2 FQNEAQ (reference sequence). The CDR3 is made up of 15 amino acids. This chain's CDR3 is CASSPGQGGDTEAFF. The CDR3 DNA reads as TGTGCCAGCAGCCCTGGGCAGGGAGGCGACACTGAAGCTTTCTTT.

CDR3 protein: CASSFQGGSQPQHF. The CDR3 coding sequence is TGTGCCAGCAGTTTTCAGGGAGGGAGTCAGCCCCAGCATTTT. The rearrangement joins TRBV28 to TRBJ1-5; the D gene is possibly TRBD1 (5 bases). Germline V gene lookup returns CDR1 MDHEN and CDR2 SYDVKM. The V gene lost 3 bases and the J gene lost 6 bases, with 12 bases spanning the gap. The CDR3 has 14 residues.